This T cell receptor (beta chain) was observed in a study of OX40 agonist ivuxolimab in advanced cancers. Study in general: Patients received the agonistic anti-OX40 (CD134) antibody ivuxolimab. Ivuxolimab doses were 0.01, 0.1, 0.3, 1.5, 3 or 10 mg/kg every 2 weeks. Prior anti-PD-1, anti-PD-L1 or anti-CTLA-4 therapy was allowed; approximately 41% had some. The study's findings and limits: With doses of 0.1-3.0 mg/kg, partial responders showed among the lowest clonal expansion.

In regard to this clone: The target antigen is unknown.

Produced via immunoSEQ multiplex PCR; TCRdb's table is partial and in-frame only. The table includes about 43,000 clones, 88% detected once. With 3 bases removed from V and 4 bases from J, the gap between germline ends came to 9 bases. The CDR3 length is 13 residues. The V gene's germline CDR1 is MGHRA and CDR2 YSYEKL. The TCR comes from an adult with an advanced solid tumor such as melanoma, head and neck, liver or kidney cancer. The chain uses TRBV4-1 and TRBJ1-1; maybe TRBD1 (5 bases). Material: CD4+ or CD8+ T cells sorted from blood, obtained in a trial of the OX40 agonist ivuxolimab. The CDR3 nucleotides read TGCGCCAGCAGCCACCAGGGTGCCACTGAAGCTTTCTTT. It translates to CASSHQGATEAFF.